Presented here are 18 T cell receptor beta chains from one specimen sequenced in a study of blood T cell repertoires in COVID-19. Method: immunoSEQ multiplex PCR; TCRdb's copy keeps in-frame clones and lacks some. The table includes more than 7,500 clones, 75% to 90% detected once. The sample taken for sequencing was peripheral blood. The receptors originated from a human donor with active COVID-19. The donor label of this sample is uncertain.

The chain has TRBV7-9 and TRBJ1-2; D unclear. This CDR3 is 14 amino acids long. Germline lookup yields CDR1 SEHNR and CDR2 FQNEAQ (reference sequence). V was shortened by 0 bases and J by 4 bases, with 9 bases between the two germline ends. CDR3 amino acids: CASSLASPSYGYTF. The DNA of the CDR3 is TGTGCCAGCAGCTTAGCCAGTCCTAGCTATGGCTACACCTTC.

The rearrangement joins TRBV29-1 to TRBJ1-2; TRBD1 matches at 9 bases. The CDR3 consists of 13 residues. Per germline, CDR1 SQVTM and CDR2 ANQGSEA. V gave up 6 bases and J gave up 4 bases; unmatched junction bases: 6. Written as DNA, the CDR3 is TGCAGCGTCAAACAGGGGGCGGGCTATGGCTACACCTTC. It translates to CSVKQGAGYGYTF.

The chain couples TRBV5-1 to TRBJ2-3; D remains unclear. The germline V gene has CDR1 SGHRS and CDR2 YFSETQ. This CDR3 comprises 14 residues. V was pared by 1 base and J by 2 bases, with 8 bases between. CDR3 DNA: TGCGCCAGCAGCTTGACAGTAACCACAGATACGCAGTATTTT. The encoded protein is CASSLTVTTDTQYF.

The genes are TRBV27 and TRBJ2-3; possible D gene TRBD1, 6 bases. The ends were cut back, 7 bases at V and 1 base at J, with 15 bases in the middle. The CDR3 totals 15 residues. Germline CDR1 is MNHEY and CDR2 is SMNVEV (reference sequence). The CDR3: CASTETPGGTDTQYF. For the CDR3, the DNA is TGTGCCAGCACCGAGACGCCAGGGGGCACAGATACGCAGTATTTT.

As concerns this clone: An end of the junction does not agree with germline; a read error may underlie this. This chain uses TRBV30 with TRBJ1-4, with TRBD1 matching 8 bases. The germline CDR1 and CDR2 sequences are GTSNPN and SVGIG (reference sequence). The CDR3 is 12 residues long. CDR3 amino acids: CAWSAGTGPRIF. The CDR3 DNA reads TGTGCCTGGAGTGCGGGGACAGGTCCCAGGATTTTT.

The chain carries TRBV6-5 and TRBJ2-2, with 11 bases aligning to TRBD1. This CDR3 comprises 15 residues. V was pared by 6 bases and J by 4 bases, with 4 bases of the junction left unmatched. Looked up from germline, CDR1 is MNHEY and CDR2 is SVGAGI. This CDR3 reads CASSLGTGGTGELFF. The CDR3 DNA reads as TGTGCCAGCAGCCTAGGGACAGGGGGCACCGGGGAGCTGTTTTTT.

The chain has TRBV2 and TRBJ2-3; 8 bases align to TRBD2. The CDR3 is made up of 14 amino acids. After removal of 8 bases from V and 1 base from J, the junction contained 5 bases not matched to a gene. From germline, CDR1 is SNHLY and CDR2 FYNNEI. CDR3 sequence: CASSGGRGTDTQYF. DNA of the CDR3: TGTGCCAGCTCGGGGGGGAGAGGCACAGATACGCAGTATTTT.

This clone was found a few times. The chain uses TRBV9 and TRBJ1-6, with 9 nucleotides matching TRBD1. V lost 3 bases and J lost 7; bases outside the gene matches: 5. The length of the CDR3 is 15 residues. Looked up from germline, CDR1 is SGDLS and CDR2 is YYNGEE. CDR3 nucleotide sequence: TGTGCCAGCAGCGCCCCGGGACAGGGAAATTCACCCCTCCACTTT. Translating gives CASSAPGQGNSPLHF.

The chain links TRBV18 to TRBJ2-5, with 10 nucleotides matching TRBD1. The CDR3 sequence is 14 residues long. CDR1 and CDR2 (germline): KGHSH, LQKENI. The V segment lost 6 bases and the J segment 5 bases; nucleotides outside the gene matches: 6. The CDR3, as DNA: TGTGCCAGCTCCCCGGGGGACAGGGGCGAGACCCAGTACTTC. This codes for CASSPGDRGETQYF.

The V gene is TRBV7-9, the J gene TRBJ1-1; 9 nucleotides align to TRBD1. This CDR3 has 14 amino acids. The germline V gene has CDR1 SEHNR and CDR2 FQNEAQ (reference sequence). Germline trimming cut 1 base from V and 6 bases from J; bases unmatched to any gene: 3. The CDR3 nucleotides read TGTGCCAGCAGCTTAGAACAGGGGGCAGCTGAAGCTTTCTTT. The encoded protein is CASSLEQGAAEAFF.

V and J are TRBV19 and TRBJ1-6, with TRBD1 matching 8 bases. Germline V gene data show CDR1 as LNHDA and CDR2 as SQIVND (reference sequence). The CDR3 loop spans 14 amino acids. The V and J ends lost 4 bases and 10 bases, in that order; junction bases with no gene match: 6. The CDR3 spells CASSTRTGSSPLHF. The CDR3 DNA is TGTGCCAGTAGTACTAGGACAGGGAGCTCACCCCTCCACTTT.

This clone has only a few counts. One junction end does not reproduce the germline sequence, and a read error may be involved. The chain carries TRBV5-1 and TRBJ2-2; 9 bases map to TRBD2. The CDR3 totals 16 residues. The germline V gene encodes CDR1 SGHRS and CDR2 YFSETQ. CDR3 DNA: TGCGCCCGCAGCTTGGGCGCGGGGGGGCAGACCGGGGAGCTGTTTTTT. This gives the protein CARSLGAGGQTGELFF.

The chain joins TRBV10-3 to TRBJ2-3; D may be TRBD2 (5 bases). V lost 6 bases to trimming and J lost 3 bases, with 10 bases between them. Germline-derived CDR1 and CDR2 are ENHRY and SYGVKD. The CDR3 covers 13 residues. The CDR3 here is CAISLPGTDTQYF. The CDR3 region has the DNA TGTGCCATCAGCTTACCGGGGACAGATACGCAGTATTTT.

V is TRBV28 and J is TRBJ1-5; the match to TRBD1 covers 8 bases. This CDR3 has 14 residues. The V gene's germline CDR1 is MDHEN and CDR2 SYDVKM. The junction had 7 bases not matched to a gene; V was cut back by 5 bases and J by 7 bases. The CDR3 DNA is TGTGCCAGCAGTATTCAGGGGGCTTGGCAGCCCCAGCATTTT. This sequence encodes CASSIQGAWQPQHF.

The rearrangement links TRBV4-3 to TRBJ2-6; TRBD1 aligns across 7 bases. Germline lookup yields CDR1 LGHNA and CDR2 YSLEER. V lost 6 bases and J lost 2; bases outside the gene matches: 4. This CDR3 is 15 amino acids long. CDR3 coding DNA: TGCGCCAGCAGTGAGGGGGCAGCTGGGGCCAACGTCCTGACTTTC. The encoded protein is CASSEGAAGANVLTF.

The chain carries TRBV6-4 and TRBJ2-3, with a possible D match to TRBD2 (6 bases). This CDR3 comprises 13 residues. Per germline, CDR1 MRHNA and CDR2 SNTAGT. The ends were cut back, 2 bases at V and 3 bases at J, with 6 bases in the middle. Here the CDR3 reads CASSDGTTDTQYF. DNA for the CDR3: TGTGCCAGCAGTGACGGGACTACAGATACGCAGTATTTT.

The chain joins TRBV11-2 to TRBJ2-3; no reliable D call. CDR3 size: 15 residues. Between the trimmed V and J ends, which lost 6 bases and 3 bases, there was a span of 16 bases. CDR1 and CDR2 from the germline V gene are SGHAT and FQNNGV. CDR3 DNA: TGTGCCAGCAGGCCCTCAGGCGTCGGTACAGATACGCAGTATTTT. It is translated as CASRPSGVGTDTQYF.

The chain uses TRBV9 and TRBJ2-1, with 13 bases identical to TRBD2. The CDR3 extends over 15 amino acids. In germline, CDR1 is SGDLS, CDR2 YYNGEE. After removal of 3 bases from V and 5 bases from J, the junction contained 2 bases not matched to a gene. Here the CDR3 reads CASSAGLAGDNEQFF. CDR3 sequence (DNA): TGTGCCAGCAGCGCCGGACTAGCGGGAGACAATGAGCAGTTCTTC.